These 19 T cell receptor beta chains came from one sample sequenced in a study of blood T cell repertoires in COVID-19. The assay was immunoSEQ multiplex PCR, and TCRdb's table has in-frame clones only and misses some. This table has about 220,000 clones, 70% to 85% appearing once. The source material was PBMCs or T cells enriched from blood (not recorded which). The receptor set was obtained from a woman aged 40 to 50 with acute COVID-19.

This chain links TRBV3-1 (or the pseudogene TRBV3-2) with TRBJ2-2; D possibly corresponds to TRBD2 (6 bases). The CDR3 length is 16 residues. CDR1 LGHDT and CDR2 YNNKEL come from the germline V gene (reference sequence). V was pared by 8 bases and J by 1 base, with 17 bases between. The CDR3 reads CASGVAEIKNTGELFF. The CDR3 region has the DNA TGTGCCAGCGGAGTAGCGGAAATTAAGAACACCGGGGAGCTGTTTTTT.

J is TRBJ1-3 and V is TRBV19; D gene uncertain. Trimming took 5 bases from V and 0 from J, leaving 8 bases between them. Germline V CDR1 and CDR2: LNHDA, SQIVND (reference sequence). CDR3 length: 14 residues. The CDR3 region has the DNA TGTGCCAGTAGTGACACCGGCTCTGGAAACACCATATATTTT. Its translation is CASSDTGSGNTIYF.

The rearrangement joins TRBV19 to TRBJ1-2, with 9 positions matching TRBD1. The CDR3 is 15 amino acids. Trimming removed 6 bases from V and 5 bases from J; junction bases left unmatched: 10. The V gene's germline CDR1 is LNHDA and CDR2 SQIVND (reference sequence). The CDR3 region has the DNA TGTGCCAGTAGCCCAGGACAGGGGTCTTGGTATGGCTACACCTTC. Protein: CASSPGQGSWYGYTF.

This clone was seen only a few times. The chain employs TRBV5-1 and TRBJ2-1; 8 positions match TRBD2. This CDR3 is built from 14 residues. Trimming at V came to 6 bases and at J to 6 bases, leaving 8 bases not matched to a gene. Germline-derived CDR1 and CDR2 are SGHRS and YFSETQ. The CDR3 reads CASTGGGPVNEQFF. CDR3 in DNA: TGCGCCAGCACGGGCGGGGGGCCGGTCAATGAGCAGTTCTTC.

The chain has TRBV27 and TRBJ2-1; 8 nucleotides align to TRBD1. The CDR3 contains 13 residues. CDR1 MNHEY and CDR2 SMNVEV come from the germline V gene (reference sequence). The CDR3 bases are TGTGTCACACTGGGGCAGGGGGCGCGTGAGCAGTTCTTC. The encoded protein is CVTLGQGAREQFF.

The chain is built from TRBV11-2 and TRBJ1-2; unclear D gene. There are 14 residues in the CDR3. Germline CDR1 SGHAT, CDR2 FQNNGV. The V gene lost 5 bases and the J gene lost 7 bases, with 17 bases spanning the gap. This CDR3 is CASSQLGIGSGYTF. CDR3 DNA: TGTGCCAGCAGCCAATTGGGGATCGGGAGTGGCTACACCTTC.

The chain's CDR3 is CASSFYYEQFF. DNA of the CDR3: TGTGCCAGCAGCTTTTACTATGAGCAGTTCTTC. This chain uses TRBV5-4 with TRBJ2-1; D gene ambiguous. Germline V gene lookup returns CDR1 SGHNT and CDR2 YYREEE (reference sequence). The V end was cut by 2 bases, the J end by 8 bases, with 5 bases between. The CDR3 has 11 amino acids.

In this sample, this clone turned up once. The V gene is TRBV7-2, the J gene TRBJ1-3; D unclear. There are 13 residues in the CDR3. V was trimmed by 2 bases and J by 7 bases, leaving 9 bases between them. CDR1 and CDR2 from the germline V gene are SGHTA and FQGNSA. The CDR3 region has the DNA TGTGCCAGCAGCTTAAACTCCGGTAACACCATATATTTT. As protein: CASSLNSGNTIYF.

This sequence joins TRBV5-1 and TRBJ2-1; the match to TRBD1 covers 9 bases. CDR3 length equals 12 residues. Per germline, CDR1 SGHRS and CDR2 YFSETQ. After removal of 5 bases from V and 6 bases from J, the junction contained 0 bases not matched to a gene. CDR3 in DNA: TGCGCCAGCAGGGACAGGGGCAATGAGCAGTTCTTC. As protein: CASRDRGNEQFF.

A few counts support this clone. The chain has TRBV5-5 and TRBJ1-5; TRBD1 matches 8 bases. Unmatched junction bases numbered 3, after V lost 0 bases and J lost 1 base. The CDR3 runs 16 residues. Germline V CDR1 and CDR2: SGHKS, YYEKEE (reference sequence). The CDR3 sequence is CASSLVGQGSNQPQHF. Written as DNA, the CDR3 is TGTGCCAGCAGCTTGGTCGGACAGGGCAGCAATCAGCCCCAGCATTTT.

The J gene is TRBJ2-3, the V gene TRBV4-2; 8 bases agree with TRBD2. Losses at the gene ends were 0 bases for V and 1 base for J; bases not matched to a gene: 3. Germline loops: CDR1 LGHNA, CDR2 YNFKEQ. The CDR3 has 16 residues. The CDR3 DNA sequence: TGTGCCAGCAGCCAAGATCAAGCGGGGGGCACAGATACGCAGTATTTT. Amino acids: CASSQDQAGGTDTQYF.

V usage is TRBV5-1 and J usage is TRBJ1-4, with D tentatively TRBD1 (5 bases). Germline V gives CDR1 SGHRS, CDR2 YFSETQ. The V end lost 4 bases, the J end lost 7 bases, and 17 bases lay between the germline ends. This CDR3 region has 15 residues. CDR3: CASSLPVGGGEKLFF. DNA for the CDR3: TGCGCCAGCAGCCTCCCTGTCGGGGGTGGTGAAAAACTGTTTTTT.

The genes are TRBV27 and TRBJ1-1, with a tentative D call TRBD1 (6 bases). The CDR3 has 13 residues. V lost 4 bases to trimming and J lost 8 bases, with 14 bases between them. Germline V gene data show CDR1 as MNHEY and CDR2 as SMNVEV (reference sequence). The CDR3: CASSSGTGTEAFF. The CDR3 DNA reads TGTGCCAGCAGTTCTGGGACCGGGACAGAAGCTTTCTTT.

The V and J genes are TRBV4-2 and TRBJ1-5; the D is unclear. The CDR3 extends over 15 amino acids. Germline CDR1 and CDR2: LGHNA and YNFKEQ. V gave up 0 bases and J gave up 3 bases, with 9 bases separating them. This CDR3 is CASSQDTSNNQPQHF. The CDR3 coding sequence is TGTGCCAGCAGCCAAGATACTAGTAACAATCAGCCCCAGCATTTT.

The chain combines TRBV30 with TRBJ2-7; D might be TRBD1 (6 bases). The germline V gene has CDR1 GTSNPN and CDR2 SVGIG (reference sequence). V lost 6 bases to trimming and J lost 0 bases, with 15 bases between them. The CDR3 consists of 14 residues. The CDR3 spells CACRPTGNSYEQYF. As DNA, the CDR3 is TGTGCCTGCCGGCCGACAGGCAACTCCTACGAGCAGTACTTC.

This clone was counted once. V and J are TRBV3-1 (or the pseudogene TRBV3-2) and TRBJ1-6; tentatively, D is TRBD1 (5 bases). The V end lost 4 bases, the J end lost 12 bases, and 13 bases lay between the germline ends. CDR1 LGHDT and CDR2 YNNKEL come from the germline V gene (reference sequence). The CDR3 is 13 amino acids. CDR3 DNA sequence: TGTGCCAGCAGCCGAGGGACTCGCCTACCCCTCCACTTT. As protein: CASSRGTRLPLHF.

The CDR3 loop reads CASSLSGEKLFF. The CDR3 DNA reads TGTGCCAGCAGCTTATCCGGGGAAAAACTGTTTTTT. V is TRBV7-9 and J is TRBJ1-4; D remains unclear. CDR3 length: 12 residues. V lost 2 bases and J 8 bases, leaving 6 bases between the germline ends. CDR1 is SEHNR and CDR2 is FQNEAQ in the germline V gene (reference sequence).

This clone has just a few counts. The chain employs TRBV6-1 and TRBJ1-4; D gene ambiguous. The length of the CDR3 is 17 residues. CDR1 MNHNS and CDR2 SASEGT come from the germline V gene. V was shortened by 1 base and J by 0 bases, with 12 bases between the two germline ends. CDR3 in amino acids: CASSEDGIVATNEKLFF. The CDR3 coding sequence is TGTGCCAGCAGTGAAGATGGCATCGTTGCAACTAATGAAAAACTGTTTTTT.

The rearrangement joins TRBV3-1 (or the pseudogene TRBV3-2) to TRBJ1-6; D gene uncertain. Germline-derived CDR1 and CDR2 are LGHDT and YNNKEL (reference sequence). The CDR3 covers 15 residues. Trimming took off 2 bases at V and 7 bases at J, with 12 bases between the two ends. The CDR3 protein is CASSQWREGNSPLHF. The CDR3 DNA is TGTGCCAGCAGCCAATGGAGGGAAGGCAATTCACCCCTCCACTTT.